The 23 T cell receptor beta chains listed next were all sequenced from one sample in a study of blood T cell repertoires in COVID-19. Assay used: immunoSEQ multiplex PCR; TCRdb lists only in-frame clones, some missing. The table lists a few hundred thousand clones, 70% to 90% of them singletons. Sequencing was performed on peripheral blood. The receptors here all came from a human donor in a cohort sampled during active COVID-19.

V is TRBV4-2 and J is TRBJ2-3; 8 bases match TRBD2. This CDR3 contains 16 residues. Germline loops: CDR1 LGHNA, CDR2 YNFKEQ. V was pared by 0 bases and J by 4 bases, with 6 bases of the junction left unmatched. CDR3 in DNA: TGTGCCAGCAGCCAAGATCCCCGGGGGGGCCCAGATACGCAGTATTTT. Translation: CASSQDPRGGPDTQYF.

This chain joins TRBV5-8 and TRBJ2-1, with 15 bases identical to TRBD2. Germline V gene lookup returns CDR1 SGHTS and CDR2 YDEGEE. V lost 4 bases and J lost 8; bases outside the gene matches: 7. The CDR3 covers 16 residues. Written as DNA, the CDR3 is TGTGCCAGCAGCCGGGGGACTAGCGGGGGGTGGTATGAGCAGTTCTTC. Translated, it gives CASSRGTSGGWYEQFF.

The rearrangement links TRBV24-1 to TRBJ2-3; 8 nucleotides align to TRBD2. From germline, CDR1 is KGHDR and CDR2 SFDVKD. The CDR3 length is 17 residues. V shed 1 base, J shed 1 base, and the junction held 6 bases outside the gene matches. CDR3 amino acids: CATSDFLAGSGTDTQYF. CDR3 nucleotide sequence: TGTGCCACCAGTGATTTTTTAGCGGGGTCCGGCACAGATACGCAGTATTTT.

This chain connects TRBV6-5 to TRBJ2-1; perhaps TRBD2 as D (6 bases). V was trimmed by 10 bases and J by 6 bases, leaving 10 bases between them. Per germline, CDR1 MNHEY and CDR2 SVGAGI. The CDR3 totals 11 residues. The CDR3 coding sequence is TGTGCCACCCACGGGGGCAATGAGCAGTTCTTC. Translation: CATHGGNEQFF.

The chain combines TRBV7-9 with TRBJ1-5, with D perhaps TRBD1 (6 bases). Germline V gene lookup returns CDR1 SEHNR and CDR2 FQNEAQ (reference sequence). Trimming pared 3 bases from V and 4 bases from J, leaving 7 bases between. The CDR3 runs to 13 residues. The CDR3 is CASSFQGNQPQHF. DNA for the CDR3: TGTGCCAGCAGCTTTCAGGGGAATCAGCCCCAGCATTTT.

About this clone: Compared with germline, one end of the junction differs, possibly owing to a read error. This chain uses TRBV5-1 with TRBJ1-1; 9 nucleotides agree with TRBD1. CDR1 and CDR2 from the germline V gene are SGHRS and YFSETQ. CDR3 length: 15 amino acids. This chain's CDR3 is CASSPYRGLNTEAFF. As DNA, the CDR3 is TGCGCCAGCAGCCCCTACAGGGGGCTGAATACTGAAGCTTTCTTT.

The rearrangement joins TRBV7-8 to TRBJ2-6; 8 bases align to TRBD1. This CDR3 is built from 20 residues. In germline, CDR1 is SGHVS, CDR2 FQNEAQ. With 5 bases clipped from V and 0 bases from J, the junction kept 15 bases outside the gene matches. The CDR3 DNA is TGTGCCAGCAGCACTAGTCCCAGGGACAGGAGATTCTCTGGGGCCAACGTCCTGACTTTC. Translated, it gives CASSTSPRDRRFSGANVLTF.

The V gene is TRBV3-1 (or the pseudogene TRBV3-2), the J gene TRBJ2-1; D is perhaps TRBD2 (5 bases). V was shortened by 3 bases and J by 9 bases, with 12 bases between the two germline ends. Germline assignment: CDR1 LGHDT and CDR2 YNNKEL (reference sequence). This CDR3 region has 13 residues. CDR3 loop: CASSHSVASEQFF. The CDR3 DNA is TGTGCCAGCAGCCATTCGGTAGCGTCTGAGCAGTTCTTC.

The rearrangement joins TRBV5-5 to TRBJ1-2; 12 bases are shared with TRBD1. V gave up 0 bases and J gave up 9 bases; unmatched junction bases: 6. CDR3 length equals 15 residues. Germline CDR1 SGHKS, CDR2 YYEKEE (reference sequence). The CDR3 sequence: CASSLAGTGGNRYTF. CDR3 bases: TGTGCCAGCAGCTTGGCCGGGACAGGGGGCAACCGCTACACCTTC.

This chain connects TRBV6-5 to TRBJ1-5, with 7 positions matching TRBD1. Trimming cost V 6 bases and J 3 bases; bases outside gene matches: 5. Germline loops: CDR1 MNHEY, CDR2 SVGAGI. The CDR3 has 14 amino acids. The CDR3 DNA reads as TGTGCCAGCAGCGTTACAGGGGCCAATCAGCCCCAGCATTTT. Its translation: CASSVTGANQPQHF.

The chain combines TRBV30 with TRBJ1-5; 8 bases align to TRBD1. Losses at the gene ends were 5 bases for V and 4 bases for J; bases not matched to a gene: 7. Germline CDR1 and CDR2: GTSNPN and SVGIG (reference sequence). The CDR3 runs to 14 residues. CDR3 in DNA: TGTGCCTGGGACAGGGGAGATTTGAATCAGCCCCAGCATTTT. Translating it yields CAWDRGDLNQPQHF.

V and J are TRBV19 and TRBJ2-7; TRBD1 agrees at 7 bases. The V and J ends lost 0 bases and 2 bases, in that order; junction bases with no gene match: 7. CDR1 is LNHDA, CDR2 SQIVND, per germline (reference sequence). The CDR3 is made up of 16 amino acids. In DNA, the CDR3 is TGTGCCAGTAGTATAGACACCAGGGGGTTCACCTACGAGCAGTACTTC. This encodes CASSIDTRGFTYEQYF.

V is TRBV9 and J is TRBJ2-1, with 9 bases fitting TRBD2. J lost 3 bases, V lost 2 bases, and 3 bases had no gene match. The CDR3 has 15 residues. CDR1 and CDR2 (germline): SGDLS, YYNGEE. CDR3 protein: CASSVGSGGYNEQFF. CDR3 sequence (DNA): TGTGCCAGCAGCGTTGGTAGCGGGGGCTACAATGAGCAGTTCTTC.

The CDR3 nucleotides read TGTGCCAGTAGTATAGCCAGGGGACAGGGGCATCGTGGTACGCAGTATTTT. This sequence encodes CASSIARGQGHRGTQYF. The chain couples TRBV19 to TRBJ2-3, with 10 bases fitting TRBD1. The CDR3 covers 17 residues. Losses at the gene ends were 1 base for V and 8 bases for J; bases not matched to a gene: 12. From germline, CDR1 is LNHDA and CDR2 SQIVND (reference sequence).

V is TRBV5-1 and J is TRBJ2-1; possible D gene TRBD1, 6 bases. V was trimmed by 1 base and J by 6 bases, leaving 17 bases between them. Per germline, CDR1 SGHRS and CDR2 YFSETQ. The CDR3 loop spans 16 amino acids. The CDR3 DNA reads as TGCGCCAGCAGCTTGATGAACACAGGGTTCCCCAATGAGCAGTTCTTC. Encoded protein: CASSLMNTGFPNEQFF.

This clone was counted once. The rearrangement links TRBV27 to TRBJ2-5; TRBD2 aligns across 7 bases. CDR1 and CDR2 from the germline V gene are MNHEY and SMNVEV (reference sequence). The length of the CDR3 is 15 residues. V dropped 0 bases and J dropped 5; count of bases not matched to a gene: 6. Here the CDR3 reads CASSLSPGGGETQYF. The CDR3 DNA follows: TGTGCCAGCAGTTTATCGCCGGGGGGTGGCGAGACCCAGTACTTC.

The V and J genes are TRBV4-1 and TRBJ1-1, with a tentative D call TRBD1 (5 bases). CDR3 length: 14 amino acids. V gave up 0 bases and J gave up 6 bases, with 11 bases separating them. Germline CDR1 is MGHRA and CDR2 is YSYEKL. The CDR3: CASSQDWGDSEAFF. DNA of the CDR3: TGCGCCAGCAGCCAAGATTGGGGGGACTCTGAAGCTTTCTTT.

V gene TRBV4-1 combines with J gene TRBJ2-2, with 9 bases that match TRBD2. CDR1 is MGHRA, CDR2 YSYEKL, per germline. J was trimmed by 2 bases and V by 3 bases; bases with no gene match: 7. CDR3 length equals 17 residues. In DNA, the CDR3 is TGCGCCAGCAGCCATGTGATAGCGGGGGTCAACACCGGGGAGCTGTTTTTT. It specifies CASSHVIAGVNTGELFF.

This clone was seen a single time. The V call is TRBV4-1, the J call TRBJ1-6; D gene unclear. Trimming removed 1 base from V and 9 bases from J, with 16 bases in between. Germline V CDR1 and CDR2: MGHRA, YSYEKL. The CDR3 is made up of 16 amino acids. The CDR3 reads CASSQVGSVLGSPLHF. The CDR3 DNA sequence: TGCGCCAGCAGCCAAGTCGGCAGCGTACTTGGTTCACCCCTCCACTTT.

The chain joins TRBV7-9 to TRBJ2-3; TRBD2 might be the D (6 bases). The germline V gene encodes CDR1 SEHNR and CDR2 FQNEAQ (reference sequence). The length of the CDR3 is 15 residues. V lost 5 bases and J lost 0, with 12 bases in between. CDR3 sequence: CASSRRESSTDTQYF. CDR3 in DNA: TGTGCCAGCAGCCGGCGGGAATCAAGCACAGATACGCAGTATTTT.

The V and J genes are TRBV15 and TRBJ1-6; TRBD1 is a possible D gene (5 bases). Germline CDR1 LNHNV, CDR2 YYDKDF (reference sequence). Trimming removed 3 bases from V and 2 bases from J, with 11 bases in between. This CDR3 has 16 residues. Here the CDR3 reads CATSRAPGTYNSPLHF. Written as DNA, the CDR3 is TGTGCCACCAGCAGGGCCCCAGGGACCTATAATTCACCCCTCCACTTT. The full variable domain, in which reference TRBV15 and TRBJ1-6 provide the parts outside the CDR3, is DAMVIQNPRYQVTQFGKPVTLSCSQTLNHNVMYWYQQKSSQAPKLLFHYYDKDFNNEADTPDNFQSRRPNTSFCFLDIRSPGLGDTAMYLCATSRAPGTYNSPLHFGNGTRLTVT.

V is TRBV5-8 and J is TRBJ1-2; D call uncertain. Between the trimmed V and J ends, which lost 1 base and 4 bases, there was a span of 14 bases. Germline lookup yields CDR1 SGHTS and CDR2 YDEGEE. This CDR3 is built from 15 residues. The DNA of the CDR3 is TGTGCCAGCAGCTTGTTCGTGACAACCCCCTATGGCTACACCTTC. It yields the protein CASSLFVTTPYGYTF.

The table lists this clone with a few counts. The chain combines TRBV6-6 with TRBJ1-1; D gene uncertain. CDR3 size: 13 residues. Deletions cut 0 bases from V and 0 bases from J, with 2 bases between. Germline CDR1 MNHNY, CDR2 SVGAGI (reference sequence). CDR3 sequence: CASSYSLNTEAFF. CDR3 sequence (DNA): TGTGCCAGCAGTTACTCCTTGAACACTGAAGCTTTCTTT.